Below, 24 T cell receptor beta chains from the same sample are listed, as sequenced in a study of breast tumors, draining lymph nodes, adjacent tissues. TCRdb reprocessed the multiplex PCR reads with MiXCR, giving one entry per CDR3 protein. The profile shows tens of thousands of distinct CDR3 sequences, less than 65% of them singletons. The material sequenced was breast tumor tissue. These receptors originate from a female donor with breast cancer. Some clones in this sample may be carry-over from other donors' samples.

The gene calls are TRBV7-8 and TRBJ1-2; D unclear. V was clipped by 1 base and J by 7 bases, with 10 bases between them. Looked up from germline, CDR1 is SGHVS and CDR2 is FQNEAQ. The CDR3 is 13 residues long. CDR3 residues: CASSLGVAGGYTF. The CDR3 coding sequence is TGTGCCAGCAGCTTAGGCGTAGCTGGTGGCTACACCTTC.

A remark on this clonotype: The CDR3 does not end in the conserved phenylalanine or tryptophan, so this is likely a read error. V gene TRBV15 combines with J gene TRBJ2-7, with 8 bases matching TRBD1. Germline V gene data show CDR1 as LNHNV and CDR2 as YYDKDF (reference sequence). The trim removed 3 bases at V and 6 bases at J, leaving 13 bases unmatched. The CDR3 is 16 residues long. The CDR3 DNA reads as TGTGCCACCAGCAGTAGGAATTGGGACAGGCCCCCCGAGCAGTACTCC. Translated, it gives CATSSRNWDRPPEQYS.

This clonotype was seen repeatedly, ten times or more. This chain uses TRBV12-5 with TRBJ2-2; D uncertain. Trimming left V 3 bases short and J 6 bases short, with 5 bases between. The CDR3 is made up of 12 amino acids. Germline V gene data show CDR1 as LGHNT and CDR2 as FRNRAP. The CDR3, as DNA: TGTGCTAGTGGTTTAGGCGCCGGGGAGCTGTTTTTT. As protein: CASGLGAGELFF.

This clonotype showed up just a few times. This sequence joins TRBV25-1 and TRBJ1-6; tentative D call: TRBD1 (5 bases). Germline V gene lookup returns CDR1 MGHDK and CDR2 SYGVNS. Trimming took off 3 bases at V and 7 bases at J, with 16 bases between the two ends. The CDR3 extends over 16 amino acids. CDR3 in DNA: TGTGCCAGCAGTGACGGGACGGACTTAGGGAATTCACCCCTCCACTTT. Its translation: CASSDGTDLGNSPLHF.

The chain links TRBV29-1 to TRBJ1-2; the D gene is possibly TRBD1 (5 bases). V was shortened by 7 bases and J by 6 bases, with 12 bases between the two germline ends. From germline, CDR1 is SQVTM and CDR2 ANQGSEA. The CDR3 is 11 residues long. CDR3 nucleotide sequence: TGCAGCGCTGCCTTGGGGGATGGCTACACCTTC. Its protein is CSAALGDGYTF.

The chain recombines TRBV6-1 with TRBJ2-2; 7 positions match TRBD1. CDR1 and CDR2 from the germline V gene are MNHNS and SASEGT. The junction had 10 bases not matched to a gene; V was cut back by 6 bases and J by 6 bases. This CDR3 comprises 15 residues. CDR3 in DNA: TGTGCCAGCAGAAGACAGGGAAAGTTTTCCGGGGAGCTGTTTTTT. Translating it yields CASRRQGKFSGELFF.

V usage is TRBV10-3 and J usage is TRBJ2-5; D may be TRBD1 (6 bases). From germline, CDR1 is ENHRY and CDR2 SYGVKD. Trimming removed 8 bases at V and 1 base at J, with 17 bases between. The CDR3 runs to 15 residues. CDR3 amino acids: CAIGGQRSFQETQYF. As DNA, the CDR3 is TGTGCCATCGGCGGACAGCGATCGTTCCAAGAGACCCAGTACTTC.

Details on this clonotype: The junction shows a germline mismatch at one end, possibly a read error. The gene calls are TRBV2 and TRBJ2-2; TRBD1 is a possible D gene (6 bases). The CDR3 is 16 residues long. CDR1 and CDR2 (germline): SNHLY, FYNNEI. The DNA of the CDR3 is TGTGCCACCAGTGATTTCACAGGGATAGGCACCGGGGAGCTGTTTTTT. It yields the protein CATSDFTGIGTGELFF.

The chain is built from TRBV19 and TRBJ2-5, with a weak D call TRBD2 (5 bases). Trimming pared 5 bases from V and 5 bases from J, leaving 9 bases between. This CDR3 has 12 residues. Germline V CDR1 and CDR2: LNHDA, SQIVND (reference sequence). In nucleotides, the CDR3 is TGTGCCAGTAGTGAGGGTCGGGAGACCCAGTACTTC. It is translated as CASSEGRETQYF.

The rearrangement links TRBV2 to TRBJ2-1; TRBD2 might be the D (6 bases). CDR1 is SNHLY and CDR2 is FYNNEI in the germline V gene. This CDR3 has 13 residues. V was pared by 5 bases and J by 9 bases, with 14 bases between. The CDR3 here is CASSRGSEGEQFF. For the CDR3, the DNA is TGTGCCAGCAGTCGGGGGTCGGAGGGTGAGCAGTTCTTC.

The V and J genes are TRBV20-1 and TRBJ2-1, with TRBD2 matching over 8 bases. This CDR3 is 16 amino acids long. Germline CDR1 and CDR2: DFQATT and SNEGSKA (reference sequence). The J segment lost 7 bases and the V segment lost 5 bases, leaving 16 bases of the junction unmatched. CDR3: CSASPRGAGVLNEQFF. The CDR3 DNA reads TGCAGTGCTTCCCCTCGGGGAGCGGGAGTGTTAAATGAGCAGTTCTTC.

The chain is built from TRBV7-3 and TRBJ2-1, with unresolved D. Trimming removed 0 bases from V and 1 base from J, with 4 bases in between. Germline CDR1 and CDR2: SGHTA and FQGTGA. The CDR3 contains 14 residues. CDR3 DNA: TGTGCCAGCAGCTTAACCACGTCCTACAATGAGCAGTTCTTC. It is translated as CASSLTTSYNEQFF.

V is TRBV7-9 and J is TRBJ2-7, with D possibly TRBD2 on 6 matching bases. The CDR3 consists of 13 residues. Germline V CDR1 and CDR2: SEHNR, FQNEAQ (reference sequence). V lost 5 bases and J lost 6, with 14 bases in between. This chain's CDR3 is CASSPTRDFEQYF. The CDR3 DNA is TGTGCCAGCAGCCCAACGAGGGACTTCGAGCAGTACTTC.

V gene TRBV6-6 combines with J gene TRBJ2-7, with 8 bases matching TRBD2. V shed 7 bases and J 2 bases; nucleotides not matched to a gene: 10. The CDR3 covers 15 residues. CDR1 and CDR2 (germline): MNHNY, SVGAGI (reference sequence). The CDR3 DNA follows: TGTGCCAGCACCCGGGGGGGGAGGCCTACCTACGAGCAGTACTTC. Its protein product is CASTRGGRPTYEQYF.

The chain employs TRBV5-1 and TRBJ2-7; maybe TRBD2 (6 bases). Germline CDR1 and CDR2: SGHRS and YFSETQ. The CDR3 is 12 residues long. Between the trimmed V and J ends, which lost 4 bases and 4 bases, there was a span of 9 bases. The CDR3 protein is CASSQTRYEQYF. Written as DNA, the CDR3 is TGCGCCAGCAGCCAGACTAGATACGAGCAGTACTTC.

To note about this clonotype: Germline is not matched at one junction end, which may reflect a read error. This rearrangement joins TRBV2 to TRBJ1-4, with D possibly TRBD1 on 5 matching bases. Germline values: CDR1 SNHLY, CDR2 FYNNEI. The CDR3 totals 15 residues. The CDR3 region has the DNA TGTTCCAGTGCCTGGGGCCGGGGAGTTAATGAAAAACTGTTTTTT. As protein: CSSAWGRGVNEKLFF.

This clonotype was detected many times. A read error may explain this, as a much larger clone is one base away. The chain links TRBV6-2 or TRBV6-3 to TRBJ1-3, with D tentatively TRBD1 (6 bases). CDR1 is MNHEY, CDR2 SVGEGT, per germline. Between the trimmed V and J ends, which lost 5 bases and 0 bases, there was a span of 11 bases. CDR3 size: 15 residues. The DNA for the CDR3 is TGTGCCAGCAGTCACGGGACAAACTCTGGAAACACCATATATTTT. This encodes CASSHGTNSGNTIYF.

This chain connects TRBV5-1 to TRBJ2-3; TRBD2 agrees at 10 bases. CDR3 length equals 21 residues. Germline CDR1 SGHRS, CDR2 YFSETQ. Trimming took 4 bases from V and 4 from J; bases not matched to a gene: 24. CDR3 DNA: TGCGCCAGCAGCAGGCTAGCGGGAGCGGGAGTGCTTATTTTAGATCCAGATACGCAGTATTTT. The encoded protein is CASSRLAGAGVLILDPDTQYF.

This clonotype was seen only a few times. V is TRBV20-1 and J is TRBJ1-5; a possible D gene is TRBD1 (5 bases). This CDR3 is 16 amino acids long. Trimming removed 1 base at V and 3 bases at J, with 16 bases between. Germline V gene lookup returns CDR1 DFQATT and CDR2 SNEGSKA (reference sequence). The CDR3 loop is CSARGQRAYTNQPQHF. In DNA, the CDR3 is TGCAGTGCTAGAGGACAGAGGGCATATACCAATCAGCCCCAGCATTTT.

At least ten counts were recorded for this clonotype. This sequence joins TRBV20-1 and TRBJ1-4, with D hard to call. Germline-derived CDR1 and CDR2 are DFQATT and SNEGSKA (reference sequence). Trimming cost V 3 bases and J 4 bases, with 12 bases left between them. This CDR3 has 14 amino acids. Here the CDR3 DNA reads TGCAGTGCTAGTGGTGGCAGCCTTAATGAAAAACTGTTTTTT. Amino acids: CSASGGSLNEKLFF.

In its sample, this clonotype was seen many times. The chain joins TRBV27 to TRBJ2-6, with TRBD2 matching over 8 bases. CDR1 MNHEY and CDR2 SMNVEV come from the germline V gene (reference sequence). V trimming: 8 bases; J trimming: 1 base; junction bases outside the gene matches: 7. The CDR3 loop spans 16 amino acids. The CDR3: CASGGLAISGANVLTF. CDR3 coding DNA: TGTGCCAGCGGAGGACTAGCCATATCTGGGGCCAACGTCCTGACTTTC.

This clonotype has at least ten counts. The chain combines TRBV29-1 with TRBJ2-2; 8 bases are a match to TRBD1. Germline trimming cut 6 bases from V and 2 bases from J; bases unmatched to any gene: 5. The CDR3 has 14 residues. Germline V gene sequence: CDR1 SQVTM, CDR2 ANQGSEA. The DNA of the CDR3 is TGCAGCGTAGACGGACAGGGAAACACCGGGGAGCTGTTTTTT. This gives the protein CSVDGQGNTGELFF.

V and J are TRBV7-8 and TRBJ1-3; D is undetermined. The germline V and J ends were trimmed by 5 bases and 0 bases, with 11 bases remaining between them. The CDR3 has 15 residues. CDR1 is SGHVS and CDR2 is FQNEAQ in the germline V gene. The CDR3 loop reads CASSRFSYSGNTIYF. The CDR3 DNA follows: TGTGCCAGCAGCCGATTCTCGTACTCTGGAAACACCATATATTTT.

This clonotype is a singleton in its sample. The chain has TRBV14 and TRBJ2-5, with D tentatively TRBD1 or TRBD2 (5 bases each). Trimming shortened V by 0 bases and J by 4 bases, and 15 bases separated the two germline ends. The CDR3 totals 16 residues. Germline V lookup: CDR1 SGHDN, CDR2 FVKESK. The CDR3 here is CASSQDRGIPGETQYF. In DNA form, the CDR3 reads TGTGCCAGCAGCCAAGATCGGGGCATACCAGGAGAGACCCAGTACTTC.